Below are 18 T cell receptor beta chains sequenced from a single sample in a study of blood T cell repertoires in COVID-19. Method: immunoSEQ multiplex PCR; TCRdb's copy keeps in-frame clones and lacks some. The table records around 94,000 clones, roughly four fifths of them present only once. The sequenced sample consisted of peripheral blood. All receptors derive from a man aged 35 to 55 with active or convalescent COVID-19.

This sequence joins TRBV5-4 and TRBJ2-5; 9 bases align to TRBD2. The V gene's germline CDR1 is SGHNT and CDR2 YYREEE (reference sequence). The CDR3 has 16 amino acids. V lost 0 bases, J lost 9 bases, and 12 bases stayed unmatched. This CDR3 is CASSLVSGGGNGAQYF. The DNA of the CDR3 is TGTGCCAGCAGCTTGGTTAGCGGGGGAGGGAATGGGGCCCAGTACTTC.

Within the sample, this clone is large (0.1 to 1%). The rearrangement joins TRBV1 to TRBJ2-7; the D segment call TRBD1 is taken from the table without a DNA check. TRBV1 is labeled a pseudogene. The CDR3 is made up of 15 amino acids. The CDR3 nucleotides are TGCACCAGCAGCGGACGACAGGGAATAGAGTACGAGCAGTACTTC. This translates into CTSSGRQGIEYEQYF.

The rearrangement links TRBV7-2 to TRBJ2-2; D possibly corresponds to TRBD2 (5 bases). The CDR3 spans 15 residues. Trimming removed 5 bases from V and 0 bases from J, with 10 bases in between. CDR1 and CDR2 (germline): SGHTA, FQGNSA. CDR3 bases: TGTGCCAGCAGCCCCAGCGGAGCGAACACCGGGGAGCTGTTTTTT. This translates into CASSPSGANTGELFF. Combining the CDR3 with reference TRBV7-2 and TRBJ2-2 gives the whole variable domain GAGVSQSPSNKVTEKGKDVELRCDPISGHTALYWYRQSLGQGLEFLIYFQGNSAPDKSGLPSDRFSAERTGGSVSTLTIQRTQQEDSAVYLCASSPSGANTGELFFGEGSRLTVL.

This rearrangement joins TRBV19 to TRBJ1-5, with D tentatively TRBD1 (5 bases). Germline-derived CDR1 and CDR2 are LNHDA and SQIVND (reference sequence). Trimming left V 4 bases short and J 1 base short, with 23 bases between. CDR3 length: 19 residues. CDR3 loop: CASSTQGVRVVSSNQPQHF. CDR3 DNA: TGTGCCAGTAGTACTCAAGGGGTTAGGGTAGTGTCGAGCAATCAGCCCCAGCATTTT.

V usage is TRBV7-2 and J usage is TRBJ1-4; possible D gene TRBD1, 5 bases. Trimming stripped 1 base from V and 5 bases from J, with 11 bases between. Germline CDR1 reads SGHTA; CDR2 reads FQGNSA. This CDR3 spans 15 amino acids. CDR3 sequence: CASSLGGGSNEKLFF. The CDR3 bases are TGTGCCAGCAGCTTAGGTGGGGGGTCGAATGAAAAACTGTTTTTT.

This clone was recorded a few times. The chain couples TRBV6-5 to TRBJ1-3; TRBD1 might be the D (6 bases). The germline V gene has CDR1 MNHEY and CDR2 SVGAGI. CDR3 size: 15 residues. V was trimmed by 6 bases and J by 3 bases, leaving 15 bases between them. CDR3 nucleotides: TGTGCCAGCAGGGAGGTGGGGGCGCGTGGAAACACCATATATTTT. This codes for CASREVGARGNTIYF.

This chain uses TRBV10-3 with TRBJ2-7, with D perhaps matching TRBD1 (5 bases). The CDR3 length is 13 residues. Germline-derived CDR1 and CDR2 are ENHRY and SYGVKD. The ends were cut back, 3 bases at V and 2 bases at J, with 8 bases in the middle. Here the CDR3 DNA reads TGTGCCATCAGTGAAGGACACACCTACGAGCAGTACTTC. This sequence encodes CAISEGHTYEQYF.

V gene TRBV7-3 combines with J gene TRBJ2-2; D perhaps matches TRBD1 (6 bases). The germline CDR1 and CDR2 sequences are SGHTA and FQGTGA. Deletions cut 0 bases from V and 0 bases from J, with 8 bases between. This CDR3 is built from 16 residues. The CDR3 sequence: CASSLTGTTNTGELFF. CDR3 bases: TGTGCCAGCAGCTTAACTGGGACAACGAACACCGGGGAGCTGTTTTTT.

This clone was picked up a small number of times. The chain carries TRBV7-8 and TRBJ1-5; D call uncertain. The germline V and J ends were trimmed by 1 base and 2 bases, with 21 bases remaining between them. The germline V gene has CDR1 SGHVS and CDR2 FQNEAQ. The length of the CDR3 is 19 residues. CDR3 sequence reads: CASSLVTGSLALGNQPQHF. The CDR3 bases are TGTGCCAGCAGCTTAGTCACGGGGAGTCTAGCTTTGGGCAATCAGCCCCAGCATTTT.

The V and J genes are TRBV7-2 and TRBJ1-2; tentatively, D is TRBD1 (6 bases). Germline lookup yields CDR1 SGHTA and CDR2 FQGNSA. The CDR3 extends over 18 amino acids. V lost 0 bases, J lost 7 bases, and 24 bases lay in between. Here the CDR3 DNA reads TGTGCCAGCAGCTTAGCGCGAGGCAGGGGCGCTCGGTTCGGTGGCTACACCTTC. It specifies CASSLARGRGARFGGYTF. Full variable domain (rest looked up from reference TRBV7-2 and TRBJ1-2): GAGVSQSPSNKVTEKGKDVELRCDPISGHTALYWYRQSLGQGLEFLIYFQGNSAPDKSGLPSDRFSAERTGGSVSTLTIQRTQQEDSAVYLCASSLARGRGARFGGYTFGSGTRLTVV.

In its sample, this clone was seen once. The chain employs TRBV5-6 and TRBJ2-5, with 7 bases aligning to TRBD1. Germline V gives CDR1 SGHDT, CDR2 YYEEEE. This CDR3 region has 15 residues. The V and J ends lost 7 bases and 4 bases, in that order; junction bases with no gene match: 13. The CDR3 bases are TGTGCCAGCGAGGGGGCGGGCCAGTTCCGAGAGACCCAGTACTTC. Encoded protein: CASEGAGQFRETQYF.

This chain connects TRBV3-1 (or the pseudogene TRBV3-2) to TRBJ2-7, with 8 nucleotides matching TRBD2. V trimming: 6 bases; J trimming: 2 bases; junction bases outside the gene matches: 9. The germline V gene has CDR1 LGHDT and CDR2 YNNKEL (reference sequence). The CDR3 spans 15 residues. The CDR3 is CASSSGRGVPYEQYF. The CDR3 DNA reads TGTGCCAGCAGTTCCGGGCGGGGGGTCCCCTACGAGCAGTACTTC.

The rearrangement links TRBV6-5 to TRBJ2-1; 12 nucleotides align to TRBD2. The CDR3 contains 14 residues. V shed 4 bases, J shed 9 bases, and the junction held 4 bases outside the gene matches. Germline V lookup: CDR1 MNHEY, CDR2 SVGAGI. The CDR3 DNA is TGTGCCAGCAGTTCCGGACTAGCGGGGCTTGAGCAGTTCTTC. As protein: CASSSGLAGLEQFF.

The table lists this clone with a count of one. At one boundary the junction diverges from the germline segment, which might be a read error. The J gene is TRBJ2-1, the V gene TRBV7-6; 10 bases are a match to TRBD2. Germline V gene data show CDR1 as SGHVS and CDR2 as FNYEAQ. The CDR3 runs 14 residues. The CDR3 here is CASSLAGAVNEQFF. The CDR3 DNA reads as TGTGCCAGCAGCCTAGCGGGGGCGGTCAATGAGCAGTTCTTC. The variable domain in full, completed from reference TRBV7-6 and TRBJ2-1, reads GAGVSQSPRYKVTKRGQDVALRCDPISGHVSLYWYRQALGQGPEFLTYFNYEAQQDKSGLPNDRFSAERPEGSISTLTIQRTEQRDSAMYRCASSLAGAVNEQFFGPGTRLTVL.

In DNA, the CDR3 is TGTGTCCACGGGGGTGGCACTGAAGCTTTCTTT. It codes for CVHGGGTEAFF. The chain is built from TRBV6-5 and TRBJ1-1; possible D gene TRBD1, 5 bases. CDR1 is MNHEY, CDR2 SVGAGI, per germline. This CDR3 is built from 11 residues.

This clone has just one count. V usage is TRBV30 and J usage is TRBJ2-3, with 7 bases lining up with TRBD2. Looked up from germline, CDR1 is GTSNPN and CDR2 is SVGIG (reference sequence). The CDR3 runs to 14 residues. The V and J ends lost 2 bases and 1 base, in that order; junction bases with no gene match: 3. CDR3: CAWSWAGGTDTQYF. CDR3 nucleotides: TGTGCCTGGAGTTGGGCGGGGGGCACAGATACGCAGTATTTT. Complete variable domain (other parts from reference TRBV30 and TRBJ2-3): SQTIHQWPATLVQPVGSPLSLECTVEGTSNPNLYWYRQAAGRGLQLLFYSVGIGQISSEVPQNLSASRPQDRQFILSSKKLLLSDSGFYLCAWSWAGGTDTQYFGPGTRLTVL.

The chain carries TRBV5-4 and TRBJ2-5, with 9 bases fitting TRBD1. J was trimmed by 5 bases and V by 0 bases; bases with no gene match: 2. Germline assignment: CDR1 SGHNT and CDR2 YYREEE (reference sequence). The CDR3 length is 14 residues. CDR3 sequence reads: CASSLDRGHETQYF. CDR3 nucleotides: TGTGCCAGCAGCTTGGACAGGGGGCACGAGACCCAGTACTTC.

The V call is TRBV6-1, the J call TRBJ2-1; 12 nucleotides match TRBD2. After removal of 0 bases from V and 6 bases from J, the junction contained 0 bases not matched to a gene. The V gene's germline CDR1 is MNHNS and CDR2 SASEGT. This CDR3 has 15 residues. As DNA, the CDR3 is TGTGCCAGCAGTGAAGCGACTAGCGGGGGCAATGAGCAGTTCTTC. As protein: CASSEATSGGNEQFF.